The T cell receptor (beta chain) described here comes from a study of shared clonotypes between healthy human individuals. Overall study findings and caveats: The study generally estimated greater richness for naive than memory subsets.

To note about this clone: Its antigen remains unidentified.

The germline V gene encodes CDR1 MNHNY and CDR2 SVGAGI (reference sequence). J gave up 2 bases and V 11 bases, and 5 bases lay outside the gene matches. The CDR3 loop spans 13 amino acids. Naive-designated CD8 cells lacked CD45RO, were positively enriched for CCR7, and omitted terminally differentiated effector memory CD45RA+ cells. Sequencing used immunoSEQ multiplex PCR; TCRdb keeps in-frame clones, though not all of them. The data show about 590,000 clones, with just under 97% seen just once and 0.11% held by the top ten. The origin of this receptor is a woman aged 30 to 39 in good health. V and J are TRBV6-6 and TRBJ2-3; 9 nucleotides line up with TRBD1. The sequenced sample consisted of naive CD8+ T cells sorted from blood. Here the CDR3 DNA reads TGTGCCTTTGGGACAGGGTTCACAGATACGCAGTATTTT. Translation: CAFGTGFTDTQYF.